Listed here is a single T cell receptor beta chain. Its target is unknown. Trimming took 4 bases from V and 4 from J; bases not matched to a gene: 6. This CDR3 comprises 14 residues. CDR1 is SGHRS and CDR2 is YFSETQ in the germline V gene. The record originates from a study of cytomegalovirus exposure and HLA in healthy donors. Points from the study as a whole: The study carried out a later analysis of TCR beta sequences. It associated 15,000 to 20,000 of them with specific HLA alleles at a false discovery rate of 0.05. Diagnosis of cytomegalovirus status made by the classifier reportedly showed high specificity and sensitivity.

PCR used 60 Vbeta primers and 13 Jbeta primers. Sequencing used immunoSEQ multiplex PCR; TCRdb keeps in-frame clones, though not all of them. The ten most abundant clones cover over 2% of a sample with around 140,000 clones. Sequencing was done on a sample of PBMCs. The source of this sequence is a woman younger than 35 in good health and CMV-seronegative. V is TRBV5-1 and J is TRBJ2-5, with 8 bases that match TRBD2. CDR3 sequence (DNA): TGCGCCAGCAGCCAGGGACGGGGGGGAGAGACCCAGTACTTC. Its translation is CASSQGRGGETQYF.